The 12 T cell receptor beta chains below come from one sample, sequenced in a study of cytomegalovirus exposure and HLA in healthy donors. This PCR relied on a set of 60 Vbeta primers and 13 Jbeta primers. Data came from immunoSEQ multiplex PCR; TCRdb stores just in-frame clones and leaves some out. Here the sample spans some 180,000 clones, over 65% being singletons. The sequencing input was PBMCs. These TCRs come from a man aged 40-49 years in good health and CMV-seropositive.

This clone was seen just once. The V call is TRBV6-6, the J call TRBJ2-4; 7 bases are shared with TRBD2. J was trimmed by 1 base and V by 0 bases; bases with no gene match: 3. CDR1 and CDR2 (germline): MNHNY, SVGAGI (reference sequence). The CDR3 spans 16 residues. CDR3 DNA: TGTGCCAGCAGTTACTCGGGCGGGAGCGCCAAAAACATTCAGTACTTC. Amino acid sequence: CASSYSGGSAKNIQYF.

This clone was seen a handful of times. This chain joins TRBV7-2 and TRBJ1-2, with 11 bases lining up with TRBD1. V was pared by 5 bases and J by 4 bases, with 6 bases of the junction left unmatched. Germline values: CDR1 SGHTA, CDR2 FQGNSA. The CDR3 covers 15 residues. The CDR3 DNA reads as TGTGCCAGCAGCCCGGGGACAGGGGGAATCTATGGCTACACCTTC. It encodes CASSPGTGGIYGYTF.

The V gene is TRBV6-5, the J gene TRBJ2-7, with TRBD2 matching 12 bases. Trimming removed 6 bases from V and 4 bases from J; junction bases left unmatched: 7. Per germline, CDR1 MNHEY and CDR2 SVGAGI. There are 15 residues in the CDR3. CDR3 DNA sequence: TGTGCCAGCAGCACACTAGCGGGAGGAAGGTACGAGCAGTACTTC. It yields the protein CASSTLAGGRYEQYF.

The chain has TRBV5-1 and TRBJ2-2; TRBD2 matches at 7 bases. Germline V gives CDR1 SGHRS, CDR2 YFSETQ. This CDR3 is 16 amino acids long. J lost 1 base, V lost 3 bases, and 6 bases had no gene match. The CDR3 region is CASSSLGGGNTGELFF. Here the CDR3 DNA reads TGCGCCAGCAGCTCCCTCGGCGGGGGGAACACCGGGGAGCTGTTTTTT.

This clone has a handful of counts. The chain uses TRBV9 and TRBJ2-2; 7 nucleotides match TRBD2. The V gene end was trimmed by 4 bases and the J gene end by 1 base; junction bases not matched to a gene: 7. Germline V CDR1 and CDR2: SGDLS, YYNGEE. CDR3 length equals 16 residues. The CDR3 DNA is TGTGCCAGCAGCTCGCGACTAGCAGTGAACACCGGGGAGCTGTTTTTT. Translating gives CASSSRLAVNTGELFF. Drawing the rest from reference TRBV9 and TRBJ2-2, the complete variable domain is DSGVTQTPKHLITATGQRVTLRCSPRSGDLSVYWYQQSLDQGLQFLIQYYNGEERAKGNILERFSAQQFPDLHSELNLSSLELGDSALYFCASSSRLAVNTGELFFGEGSRLTVL.

The chain combines TRBV29-1 with TRBJ1-2; 7 positions match TRBD1. The CDR3 length is 13 residues. The germline CDR1 and CDR2 sequences are SQVTM and ANQGSEA. With V trimmed by 4 bases and J by 2 bases, 4 bases remained unmatched. The CDR3 nucleotides are TGCAGCGTTGCGGCAGGGGGGAACTATGGCTACACCTTC. Translated, it gives CSVAAGGNYGYTF. Filled out from reference TRBV29-1 and TRBJ1-2, the complete variable domain reads SAVISQKPSRDICQRGTSLTIQCQVDSQVTMMFWYRQQPGQSLTLIATANQGSEATYESGFVIDKFPISRPNLTFSTLTVSNMSPEDSSIYLCSVAAGGNYGYTFGSGTRLTVV.

This sequence joins TRBV4-2 and TRBJ2-7, with 12 bases aligning to TRBD1. After removal of 0 bases from V and 2 bases from J, the junction contained 5 bases not matched to a gene. The germline gives CDR1 LGHNA, CDR2 YNFKEQ. The CDR3 runs 17 residues. CDR3 DNA sequence: TGTGCCAGCAGCCAAGATTGGGGACAGGGGGCTGCCTACGAGCAGTACTTC. Protein: CASSQDWGQGAAYEQYF.

The rearrangement links TRBV5-6 to TRBJ1-5; no clear D gene. Germline CDR1 and CDR2: SGHDT and YYEEEE. V was shortened by 4 bases and J by 7 bases, with 15 bases between the two germline ends. This CDR3 is 14 amino acids long. This CDR3 is CASSRRGSEQPQHF. CDR3 DNA sequence: TGTGCCAGCAGCCGCCGGGGTAGCGAGCAGCCCCAGCATTTT.

The chain links TRBV27 to TRBJ1-5; D is unresolved. The germline CDR1 and CDR2 sequences are MNHEY and SMNVEV (reference sequence). Trimming pared 2 bases from V and 5 bases from J, leaving 13 bases between. CDR3 length: 15 residues. CDR3 nucleotide sequence: TGTGCCAGCAGTTTAGGAGCGGGTGAGGATCAGCCCCAGCATTTT. This codes for CASSLGAGEDQPQHF.

The rearrangement uses TRBV5-6 and TRBJ1-2, with unresolved D. Germline V gene data show CDR1 as SGHDT and CDR2 as YYEEEE. The V and J ends lost 1 base and 0 bases respectively, with 13 bases between them. The CDR3 totals 16 residues. CDR3 protein: CASSLIRDTANYGYTF. As DNA, the CDR3 is TGTGCCAGCAGCTTGATCAGAGACACCGCTAACTATGGCTACACCTTC.

The CDR3 protein is CASSQGAYYGYTF. The CDR3 bases are TGTGCCAGCTCACAGGGGGCGTACTATGGCTACACCTTC. The V call is TRBV27, the J call TRBJ1-2, with TRBD1 matching over 9 bases. The germline V gene has CDR1 MNHEY and CDR2 SMNVEV (reference sequence). Trimming at V came to 8 bases and at J to 3 bases, leaving 4 bases not matched to a gene. The CDR3 sequence is 13 residues long.

The genes are TRBV7-2 and TRBJ2-3; TRBD1 might be the D (5 bases). Germline V gives CDR1 SGHTA, CDR2 FQGNSA. The V end was cut by 1 base, the J end by 6 bases, with 17 bases between. CDR3 length equals 16 residues. The CDR3, as DNA: TGTGCCAGCAGCTTAGAAGGGGCGACCGGACGGGATACGCAGTATTTT. Its translation: CASSLEGATGRDTQYF.